The 18 T cell receptor beta chains presented below share a single source sample, sequenced in a study of blood T cell repertoires in COVID-19. Profiling relied on immunoSEQ multiplex PCR, and the TCRdb table lists in-frame clones only, not all of them. Here the sample spans approximately 260,000 clones, over 80% being singletons. Specimen: PBMCs or T cells enriched from blood (not recorded which). The receptors were sampled from a young woman who had recovered from COVID-19.

CDR3 sequence: CASKRTGMNTEAFF. The DNA of the CDR3 is TGTGCCAGCAAAAGGACAGGGATGAACACTGAAGCTTTCTTT. The rearrangement joins TRBV6-5 to TRBJ1-1; TRBD1 matches 8 bases. Germline-derived CDR1 and CDR2 are MNHEY and SVGAGI. This CDR3 region has 14 residues. Trimming at V came to 7 bases and at J to 0 bases, leaving 4 bases not matched to a gene.

This chain uses TRBV5-1 with TRBJ1-1; D gene ambiguous. Trimming shortened V by 0 bases and J by 4 bases, and 13 bases separated the two germline ends. Germline values: CDR1 SGHRS, CDR2 YFSETQ. This CDR3 is 15 amino acids long. The CDR3 loop reads CASSLVLFGRTEAFF. CDR3 in DNA: TGCGCCAGCAGCTTGGTGCTTTTTGGGCGCACTGAAGCTTTCTTT.

The CDR3 loop is CASSFRTGDKILYSPLHF. The CDR3 DNA follows: TGTGCCAGCAGCTTCCGGACAGGGGATAAAATTCTTTATTCACCCCTCCACTTT. J is TRBJ1-6 and V is TRBV11-3; 9 bases are shared with TRBD1. CDR1 is SGHNT, CDR2 YENEEA, per germline. This CDR3 is built from 18 residues. Trimming took 3 bases from V and 8 from J; bases not matched to a gene: 14.

The chain combines TRBV18 with TRBJ1-3; the match to TRBD1 covers 7 bases. This CDR3 is 14 amino acids long. J gave up 0 bases and V 4 bases, and 0 bases lay outside the gene matches. Germline V CDR1 and CDR2: KGHSH, LQKENI. The CDR3 protein is CASSRTGSGNTIYF. The DNA of the CDR3 is TGTGCCAGCTCACGGACAGGCTCTGGAAACACCATATATTTT.

V usage is TRBV5-6 and J usage is TRBJ1-2, with 9 bases fitting TRBD1. The CDR3 has 15 amino acids. Trimming removed 1 base from V and 6 bases from J; junction bases left unmatched: 7. CDR1 and CDR2 from the germline V gene are SGHDT and YYEEEE. The chain's CDR3 is CASSLTGQGINGYTF. DNA for the CDR3: TGTGCCAGCAGCTTGACGGGACAGGGCATTAATGGCTACACCTTC.

V gene TRBV6-4 combines with J gene TRBJ2-1, with a tentative D call TRBD1 (5 bases). Trimming shortened V by 4 bases and J by 0 bases, and 10 bases separated the two germline ends. The CDR3 is made up of 15 amino acids. Germline lookup yields CDR1 MRHNA and CDR2 SNTAGT. CDR3 DNA: TGTGCCAGCAGTGTTCAGGGAAGCTCCTACAATGAGCAGTTCTTC. Residues: CASSVQGSSYNEQFF.

This sequence joins TRBV28 and TRBJ2-7; 9 nucleotides agree with TRBD1. CDR1 is MDHEN, CDR2 SYDVKM, per germline. The CDR3 runs to 14 residues. The V and J ends lost 6 bases and 0 bases, in that order; junction bases with no gene match: 3. This chain's CDR3 is CASRKTGGSYEQYF. The CDR3 nucleotides read TGTGCCAGCAGGAAGACAGGGGGCTCCTACGAGCAGTACTTC.

V is TRBV18 and J is TRBJ2-6; 11 bases agree with TRBD1. The CDR3 has 17 residues. The germline gives CDR1 KGHSH, CDR2 LQKENI. V lost 4 bases to trimming and J lost 4 bases; unmatched junction nucleotides: 6. This CDR3 reads CASSQGQGVSGANVLTF. The CDR3 DNA sequence: TGTGCCAGCTCACAGGGACAGGGGGTTTCCGGGGCCAACGTCCTGACTTTC.

V and J are TRBV19 and TRBJ1-3; 7 bases map to TRBD1. The junction had 7 bases not matched to a gene; V was cut back by 8 bases and J by 0 bases. Germline V gene data show CDR1 as LNHDA and CDR2 as SQIVND (reference sequence). This CDR3 comprises 15 residues. DNA for the CDR3: TGTGCCAGTGCCCGGGACAGAGTCTCTGGAAACACCATATATTTT. Protein: CASARDRVSGNTIYF.

The V call is TRBV11-3, the J call TRBJ1-5; D gene ambiguous. Germline CDR1 is SGHNT and CDR2 is YENEEA. The CDR3 loop spans 17 amino acids. V was pared by 6 bases and J by 2 bases, with 20 bases between. Here the CDR3 reads CASRVLTSGNGNQPQHF. Written as DNA, the CDR3 is TGTGCCAGCAGGGTCCTTACCTCGGGGAACGGCAATCAGCCCCAGCATTTT.

The chain combines TRBV5-1 with TRBJ1-1; D is unclear. The CDR3 covers 14 residues. The V gene lost 3 bases and the J gene lost 5 bases, with 14 bases spanning the gap. Germline V lookup: CDR1 SGHRS, CDR2 YFSETQ. CDR3 DNA: TGCGCCAGCAGCTCAGGAGCTCCGGGAACTGAAGCTTTCTTT. As protein: CASSSGAPGTEAFF. Variable domain in full (rest from reference TRBV5-1 and TRBJ1-1): KAGVTQTPRYLIKTRGQQVTLSCSPISGHRSVSWYQQTPGQGLQFLFEYFSETQRNKGNFPGRFSGRQFSNSRSEMNVSTLELGDSALYLCASSSGAPGTEAFFGQGTRLTVV.

The chain joins TRBV9 to TRBJ1-2; 7 nucleotides agree with TRBD1. Per the germline V gene, CDR1 is SGDLS and CDR2 is YYNGEE. This CDR3 contains 16 residues. The ends lost 0 bases at V and 7 bases at J; junction bases unmatched: 12. CDR3 DNA: TGTGCCAGCAGCGTAGGGGAAGACAGGGAGGTTACTGGCTACACCTTC. This gives the protein CASSVGEDREVTGYTF.

The rearrangement uses TRBV5-5 and TRBJ2-3, with 8 bases lining up with TRBD1. The CDR3 is made up of 17 amino acids. Trimming at V came to 3 bases and at J to 3 bases, leaving 12 bases not matched to a gene. Germline V gene data show CDR1 as SGHKS and CDR2 as YYEKEE (reference sequence). This CDR3 reads CASSWVQTGGGTDTQYF. The CDR3 DNA follows: TGTGCCAGCAGCTGGGTCCAAACAGGGGGTGGGACAGATACGCAGTATTTT.

The V call is TRBV12-3 or TRBV12-4, the J call TRBJ2-1; D gene uncertain. The CDR3 extends over 12 amino acids. V was trimmed by 6 bases and J by 9 bases, leaving 12 bases between them. CDR3 coding DNA: TGTGCCAGCAGCCCTGACCCGGGTGAGCAGTTCTTC. Translated, it gives CASSPDPGEQFF.

This chain joins TRBV9 and TRBJ2-7, with D possibly matching TRBD1 (6 bases). The CDR3 has 14 amino acids. Trimming removed 3 bases from V and 3 bases from J, with 13 bases in between. The germline CDR1 and CDR2 sequences are SGDLS and YYNGEE. The CDR3 coding sequence is TGTGCCAGCAGCGCAGGGACACTAAACTACGAGCAGTACTTC. It specifies CASSAGTLNYEQYF.

In this sample, this clone turned up once. V is TRBV7-2 and J is TRBJ1-2; no definite D call. This CDR3 spans 14 amino acids. CDR1 and CDR2 (germline): SGHTA, FQGNSA. The ends were cut back, 3 bases at V and 0 bases at J, with 8 bases in the middle. The DNA for the CDR3 is TGTGCCAGCAGCTTCGACAAAACTAACTATGGCTACACCTTC. Amino acids: CASSFDKTNYGYTF.

The chain joins TRBV5-4 to TRBJ2-7; 8 bases align to TRBD1. J lost 3 bases, V lost 2 bases, and 7 bases had no gene match. Germline lookup yields CDR1 SGHNT and CDR2 YYREEE (reference sequence). CDR3 length equals 15 residues. CDR3: CASSLGAGGLYEQYF. The CDR3 region has the DNA TGTGCCAGCAGCTTAGGGGCAGGGGGCCTCTACGAGCAGTACTTC.

The chain recombines TRBV11-2 with TRBJ1-2; D uncertain. Germline V gene lookup returns CDR1 SGHAT and CDR2 FQNNGV. The length of the CDR3 is 14 residues. Trimming removed 5 bases from V and 6 bases from J, with 16 bases in between. This CDR3 is CASSAQNARNGYTF. In nucleotides, the CDR3 is TGTGCCAGCAGCGCACAGAACGCAAGAAATGGCTACACCTTC.